Described below is a single T cell receptor beta chain sequence and its context. These data are taken from a study of cytomegalovirus exposure and HLA in healthy donors. The primer mix had 60 Vbeta and 13 Jbeta primers. Under the authors' procedure: In a later analysis, around 10 million of some 80 million unique beta chains occurred in at least two donors. Sequencing was performed with immunoSEQ multiplex PCR; in TCRdb, only in-frame clones are kept and a portion is missing. That table is the source of V, J and clone size, and D and trimming were worked out from the DNA. The table shows about 160,000 clones, with approximately 81% occurring only once. Germline CDR1 and CDR2: SEHNR and FQNEAQ (reference sequence). The CDR3 contains 17 residues. Trimming removed 5 bases at V and 1 base at J, with 17 bases between.

The receptor was derived from a man aged 18 to 35 in good health and CMV-seropositive. The chain carries TRBV7-9 and TRBJ2-2; possibly TRBD2 for D (5 bases). The sequenced sample was PBMCs. The CDR3 bases are TGTGCCAGCAGCCCTGGACGCCTCGGGAAGAACACCGGGGAGCTGTTTTTT. The encoded protein is CASSPGRLGKNTGELFF.